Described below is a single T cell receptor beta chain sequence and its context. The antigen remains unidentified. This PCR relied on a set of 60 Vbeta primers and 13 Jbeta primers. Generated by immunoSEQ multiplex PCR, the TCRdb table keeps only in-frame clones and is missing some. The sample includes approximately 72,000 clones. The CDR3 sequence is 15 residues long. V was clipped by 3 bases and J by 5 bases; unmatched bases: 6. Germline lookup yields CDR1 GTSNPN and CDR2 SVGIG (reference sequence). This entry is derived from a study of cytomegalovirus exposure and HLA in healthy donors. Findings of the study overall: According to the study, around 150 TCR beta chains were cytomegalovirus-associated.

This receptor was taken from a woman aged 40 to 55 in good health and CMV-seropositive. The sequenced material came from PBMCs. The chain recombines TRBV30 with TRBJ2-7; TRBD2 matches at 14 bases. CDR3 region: CAWSRGLAGVNEQYF. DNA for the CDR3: TGTGCCTGGAGCCGGGGACTAGCGGGAGTCAACGAGCAGTACTTC.